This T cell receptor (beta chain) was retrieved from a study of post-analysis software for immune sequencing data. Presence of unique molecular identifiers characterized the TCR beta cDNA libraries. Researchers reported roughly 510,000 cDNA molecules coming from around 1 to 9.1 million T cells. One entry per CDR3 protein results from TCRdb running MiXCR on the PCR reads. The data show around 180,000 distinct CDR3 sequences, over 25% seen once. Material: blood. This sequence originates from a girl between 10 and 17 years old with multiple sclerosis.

CDR3 residues: CASRDDLGKVSDTEAFF. The CDR3 DNA is TGTGCCAGCAGGGATGACCTGGGTAAAGTCTCCGACACTGAAGCTTTCTTT. The rearrangement joins TRBV2 to TRBJ1-1, with D uncertain. From germline, CDR1 is SNHLY and CDR2 FYNNEI. The CDR3 length is 17 residues. V dropped 6 bases and J dropped 3 bases, with 23 bases sitting between them.